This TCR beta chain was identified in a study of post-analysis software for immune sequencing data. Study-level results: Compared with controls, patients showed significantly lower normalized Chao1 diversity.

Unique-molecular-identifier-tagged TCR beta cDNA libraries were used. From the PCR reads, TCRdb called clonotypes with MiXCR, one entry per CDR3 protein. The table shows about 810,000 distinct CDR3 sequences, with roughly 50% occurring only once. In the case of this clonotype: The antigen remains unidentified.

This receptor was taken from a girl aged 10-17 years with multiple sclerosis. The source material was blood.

The CDR3 DNA sequence: TGTGCCAGCAGCCAGAGGGTGGGGGTCGCAGATACGCAGTATTTT. Encoded protein: CASSQRVGVADTQYF. This sequence joins TRBV14 and TRBJ2-3; either TRBD1 or TRBD2 may supply D (5 bases each). The CDR3 contains 15 residues. V dropped 3 bases and J dropped 4 bases, with 14 bases sitting between them. Germline V lookup: CDR1 SGHDN, CDR2 FVKESK.